The entry below describes one TCR beta chain. What it binds is unknown. Amplification of TCR beta used genomic DNA extracted from peripheral blood. Rearranged V-D-J TRB sequences were amplified with a mixed TRB-A/B primer pool. Each CDR3 protein gets one entry after TCRdb re-called the multiplex PCR reads with MiXCR. The sample includes several thousand distinct CDR3 sequences, 30% of them seen just once. These data originate in a study of T cell repertoires in aging, cancer and after chemotherapy. This CDR3 region has 12 residues. The V end lost 6 bases, the J end lost 5 bases, and 10 bases lay between the germline ends. Germline V gene sequence: CDR1 KGHSH, CDR2 LQKENI. Whole-study results and caveats: Immunological memory after chemotherapy cannot be judged from the repertoire data. Lymphoid organ infiltration in hematological cancer patients may impair thymic emigration or peripheral T cell expansion. Untreated cancer patients had significantly lower blood TCR diversity than age-matched healthy donors.

Material: blood. The chain has TRBV18 and TRBJ2-5; D is unresolved. This TCR was recovered from a human donor with a blood cancer. This CDR3 is CASSNQVETQYF. The CDR3 DNA reads as TGTGCCAGCTCGAACCAGGTGGAGACCCAGTACTTC.